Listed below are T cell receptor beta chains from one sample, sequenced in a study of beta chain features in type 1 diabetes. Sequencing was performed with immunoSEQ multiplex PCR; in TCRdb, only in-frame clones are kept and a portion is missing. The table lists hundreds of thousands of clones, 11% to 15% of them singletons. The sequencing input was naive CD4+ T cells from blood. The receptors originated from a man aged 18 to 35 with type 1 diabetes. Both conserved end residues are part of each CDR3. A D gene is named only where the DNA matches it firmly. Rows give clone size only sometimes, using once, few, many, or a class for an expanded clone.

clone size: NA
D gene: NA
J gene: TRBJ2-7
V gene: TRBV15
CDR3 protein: CATSTNRNEQYF
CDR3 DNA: TGTGCCACCAGCACGAACCGAAACGAGCAGTACTTC

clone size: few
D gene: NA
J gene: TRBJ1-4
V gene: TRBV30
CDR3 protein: CAWSAVANEKLFF
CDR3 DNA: TGTGCCTGGAGCGCTGTTGCTAATGAAAAACTGTTTTTT

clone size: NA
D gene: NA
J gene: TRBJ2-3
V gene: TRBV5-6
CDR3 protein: CASSRSRLSLGTDTQYF
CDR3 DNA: TGTGCCAGCAGCCGCTCCCGGTTATCACTGGGCACAGATACGCAGTATTTT

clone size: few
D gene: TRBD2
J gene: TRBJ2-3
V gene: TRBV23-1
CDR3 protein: CASSQSRISGGRAQYF
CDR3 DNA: TGCGCCAGCAGTCAATCCAGGATTAGCGGGGGTCGAGCGCAGTATTTT

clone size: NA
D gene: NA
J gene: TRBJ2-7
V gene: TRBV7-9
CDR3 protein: CASSLVEGVSYEQYF
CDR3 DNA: TGTGCCAGCAGCTTAGTCGAAGGTGTTTCCTACGAGCAGTACTTC

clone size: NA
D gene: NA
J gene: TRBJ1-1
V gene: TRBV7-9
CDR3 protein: CATRETGRGNTEAFF
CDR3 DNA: TGTGCCACTAGAGAAACAGGGAGAGGGAACACTGAAGCTTTCTTT

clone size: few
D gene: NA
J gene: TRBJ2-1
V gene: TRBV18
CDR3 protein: CASSSPNRYNEQFF
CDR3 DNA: TGTGCCAGCTCATCCCCTAATCGGTACAATGAGCAGTTCTTC

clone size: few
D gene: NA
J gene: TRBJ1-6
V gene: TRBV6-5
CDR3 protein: CASRGGNSPLHF
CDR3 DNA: TGTGCCAGCAGGGGAGGTAATTCACCCCTCCACTTT

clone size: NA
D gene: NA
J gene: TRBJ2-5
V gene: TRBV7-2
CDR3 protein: CASSPPTAVQETQYF
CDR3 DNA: TGTGCCAGCAGCCCCCCCACAGCGGTCCAAGAGACCCAGTACTTC

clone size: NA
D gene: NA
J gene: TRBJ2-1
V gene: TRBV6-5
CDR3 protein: CASSPFRDEQFF
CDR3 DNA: TGTGCCAGCAGCCCCTTCCGGGATGAGCAGTTCTTC

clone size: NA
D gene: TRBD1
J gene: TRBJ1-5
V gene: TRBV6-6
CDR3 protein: CASSSTGINQPQHF
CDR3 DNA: TGTGCCAGCAGTTCGACAGGGATCAATCAGCCCCAGCATTTT

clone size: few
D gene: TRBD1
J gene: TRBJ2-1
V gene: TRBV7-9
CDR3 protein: CASSLRDRTPNEQFF
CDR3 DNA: TGTGCCAGCAGCTTAAGGGACAGGACCCCCAATGAGCAGTTCTTC

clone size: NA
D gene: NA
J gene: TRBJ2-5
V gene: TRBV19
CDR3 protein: CASSRLGPQETQYF
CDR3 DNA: TGTGCCAGTAGTCGCCTGGGACCACAAGAGACCCAGTACTTC

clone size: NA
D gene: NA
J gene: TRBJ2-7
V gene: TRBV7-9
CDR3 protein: CASSSQGSLSYEQYF
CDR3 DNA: TGTGCCAGCAGCTCTCAGGGGTCCCTCTCCTACGAGCAGTACTTC

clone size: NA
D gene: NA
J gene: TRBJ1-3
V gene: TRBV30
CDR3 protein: CAWSVAGRNTIYF
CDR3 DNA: TGTGCCTGGAGTGTAGCCGGGAGAAACACCATATATTTT

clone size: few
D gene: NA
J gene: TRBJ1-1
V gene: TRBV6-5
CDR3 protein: CASRLGGTGTEAFF
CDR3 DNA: TGTGCCAGCAGGTTGGGAGGAACGGGGACTGAAGCTTTCTTT

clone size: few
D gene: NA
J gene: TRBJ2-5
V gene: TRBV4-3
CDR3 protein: CASSRFWNSGRETQYF
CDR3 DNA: TGCGCCAGCAGCCGATTCTGGAACAGCGGCAGGGAGACCCAGTACTTC

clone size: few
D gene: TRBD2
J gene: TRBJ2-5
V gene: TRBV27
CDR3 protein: CASIRTSGGFETQYF
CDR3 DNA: TGTGCCAGCATTAGGACTAGCGGGGGATTCGAGACCCAGTACTTC

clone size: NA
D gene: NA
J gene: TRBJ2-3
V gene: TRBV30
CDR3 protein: CAWRRKGADTQYF
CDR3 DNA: TGTGCCTGGAGAAGGAAGGGCGCAGATACGCAGTATTTT

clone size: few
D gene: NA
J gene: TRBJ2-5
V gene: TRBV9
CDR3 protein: CASSAGTLTRETQYF
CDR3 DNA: TGTGCCAGCAGCGCCGGGACTCTTACCCGAGAGACCCAGTACTTC

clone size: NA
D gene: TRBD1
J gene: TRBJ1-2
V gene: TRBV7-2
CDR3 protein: CASSLSPDRRGGYTF
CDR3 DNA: TGTGCCAGCAGCTTATCCCCGGACAGGAGGGGCGGCTACACCTTC

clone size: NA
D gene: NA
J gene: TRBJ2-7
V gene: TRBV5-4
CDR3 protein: CASSLDSHSSYEQYF
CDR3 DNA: TGTGCCAGCAGCTTGGACAGCCATTCCTCCTACGAGCAGTACTTC

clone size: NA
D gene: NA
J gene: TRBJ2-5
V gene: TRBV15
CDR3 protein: CATSRGGQETQYF
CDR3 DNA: TGTGCCACCAGCAGGGGAGGCCAAGAGACCCAGTACTTC

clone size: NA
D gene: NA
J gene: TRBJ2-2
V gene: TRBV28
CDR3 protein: CASWPGNTGELFF
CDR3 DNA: TGTGCCAGCTGGCCAGGAAACACCGGGGAGCTGTTTTTT

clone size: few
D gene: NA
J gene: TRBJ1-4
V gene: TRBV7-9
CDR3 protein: CASSLGRDTRATNEKLFF
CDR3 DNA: TGTGCCAGCAGCTTAGGACGGGACACCCGGGCAACTAATGAAAAACTGTTTTTT

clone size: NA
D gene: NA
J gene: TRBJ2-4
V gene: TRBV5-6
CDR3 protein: CASSLDRQQNIQYF
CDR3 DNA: TGTGCCAGCAGCTTGGACAGGCAGCAAAACATTCAGTACTTC

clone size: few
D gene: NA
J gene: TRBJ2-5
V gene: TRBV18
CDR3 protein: CASSPPLHHQETQYF
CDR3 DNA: TGTGCCAGCTCACCACCCCTCCATCATCAAGAGACCCAGTACTTC

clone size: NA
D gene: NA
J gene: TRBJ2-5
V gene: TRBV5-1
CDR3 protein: CASSLDPLETQYF
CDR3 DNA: TGCGCCAGCAGCTTGGATCCGCTGGAGACCCAGTACTTC

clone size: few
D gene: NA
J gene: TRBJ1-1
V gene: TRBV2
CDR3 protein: CASTQANTEAFF
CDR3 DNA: TGTGCCAGCACACAGGCGAACACTGAAGCTTTCTTT

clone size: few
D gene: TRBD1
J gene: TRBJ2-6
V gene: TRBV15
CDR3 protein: CATARDRAQGANVLTF
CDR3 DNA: TGTGCCACAGCCCGGGACAGGGCTCAGGGGGCCAACGTCCTGACTTTC

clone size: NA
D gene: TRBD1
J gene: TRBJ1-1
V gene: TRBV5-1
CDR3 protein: CASRQQGQGTNTEAFF
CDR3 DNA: TGCGCCAGCAGGCAACAGGGACAGGGGACGAACACTGAAGCTTTCTTT

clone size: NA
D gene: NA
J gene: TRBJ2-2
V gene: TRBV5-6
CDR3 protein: CASRIGWNTGELFF
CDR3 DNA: TGTGCCAGCAGAATTGGCTGGAACACCGGGGAGCTGTTTTTT

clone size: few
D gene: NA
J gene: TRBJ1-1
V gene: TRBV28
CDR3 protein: CASSFPLRNTEAFF
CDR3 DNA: TGTGCCAGCAGTTTCCCGTTGAGGAACACTGAAGCTTTCTTT

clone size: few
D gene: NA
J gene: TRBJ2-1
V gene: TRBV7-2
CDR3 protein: CASSRRLESPYNEQFF
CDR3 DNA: TGTGCCAGCAGCCGAAGACTAGAGTCGCCCTACAATGAGCAGTTCTTC

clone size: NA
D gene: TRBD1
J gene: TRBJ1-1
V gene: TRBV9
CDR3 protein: CASSPRQGGTEAFF
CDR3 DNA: TGTGCCAGCAGCCCCCGACAGGGCGGCACTGAAGCTTTCTTT

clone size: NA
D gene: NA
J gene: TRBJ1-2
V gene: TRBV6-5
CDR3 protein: CASSYRRSTYGYTF
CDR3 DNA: TGTGCCAGCAGTTATCGACGCTCTACCTATGGCTACACCTTC

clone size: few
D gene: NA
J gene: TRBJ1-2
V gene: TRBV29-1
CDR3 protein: CSVEDLSHGYTF
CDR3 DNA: TGCAGCGTTGAAGACCTGAGCCATGGCTACACCTTC

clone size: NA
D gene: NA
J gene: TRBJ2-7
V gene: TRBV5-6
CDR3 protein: CASSLLGREYF
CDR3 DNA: TGTGCCAGCAGCTTGCTAGGACGGGAGTACTTC

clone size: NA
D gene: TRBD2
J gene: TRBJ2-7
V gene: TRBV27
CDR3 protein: CASSLSPSRGGGASNEQYF
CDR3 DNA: TGTGCCAGCAGTTTATCGCCCTCCCGGGGGGGCGGAGCTAGCAACGAGCAGTACTTC

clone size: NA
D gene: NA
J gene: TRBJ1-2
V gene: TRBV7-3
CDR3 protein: CASSLQGSDGYTF
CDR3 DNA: TGTGCCAGCAGCTTACAGGGGTCGGATGGCTACACCTTC

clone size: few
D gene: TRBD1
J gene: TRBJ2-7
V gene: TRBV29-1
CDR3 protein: CSVYGQGFGEQYF
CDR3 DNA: TGCAGCGTCTACGGACAGGGGTTCGGCGAGCAGTACTTC

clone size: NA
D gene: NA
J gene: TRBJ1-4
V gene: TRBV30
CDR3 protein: CAWSVQGGEKLFF
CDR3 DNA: TGTGCCTGGAGTGTCCAGGGAGGTGAAAAACTGTTTTTT

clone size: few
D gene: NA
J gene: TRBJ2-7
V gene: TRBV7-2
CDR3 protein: CASSPQGVSYEQYF
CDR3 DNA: TGTGCCAGCAGCCCCCAAGGGGTCTCCTACGAGCAGTACTTC

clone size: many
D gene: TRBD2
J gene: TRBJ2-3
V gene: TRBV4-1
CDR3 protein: CASSATSGRPPDTQYF
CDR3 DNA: TGCGCCAGCAGCGCCACTAGCGGGAGGCCCCCAGATACGCAGTATTTT

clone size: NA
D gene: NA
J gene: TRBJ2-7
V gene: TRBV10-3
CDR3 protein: CAISEPDVTYEQYF
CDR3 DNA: TGTGCCATCAGTGAACCGGACGTAACCTACGAGCAGTACTTC

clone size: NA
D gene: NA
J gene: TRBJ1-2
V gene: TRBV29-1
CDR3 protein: CSVDPSGDYGYTF
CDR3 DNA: TGCAGCGTTGACCCGAGCGGGGACTATGGCTACACCTTC

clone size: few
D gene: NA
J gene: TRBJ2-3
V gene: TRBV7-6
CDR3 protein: CASSLVSTDTQYF
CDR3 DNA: TGTGCCAGCAGCTTAGTAAGCACAGATACGCAGTATTTT

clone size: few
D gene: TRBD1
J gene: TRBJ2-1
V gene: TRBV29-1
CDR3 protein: CSVVFSRGNEQFF
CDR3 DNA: TGCAGCGTTGTATTTTCCAGGGGGAATGAGCAGTTCTTC

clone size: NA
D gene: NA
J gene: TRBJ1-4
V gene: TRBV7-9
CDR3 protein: CASSLQGVNEKLFF
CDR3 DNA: TGTGCCAGCAGCTTGCAGGGTGTAAATGAAAAACTGTTTTTT

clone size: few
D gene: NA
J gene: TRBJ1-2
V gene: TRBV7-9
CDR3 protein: CASSYRAGYTF
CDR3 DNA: TGTGCCAGCAGCTACAGGGCTGGCTACACCTTC